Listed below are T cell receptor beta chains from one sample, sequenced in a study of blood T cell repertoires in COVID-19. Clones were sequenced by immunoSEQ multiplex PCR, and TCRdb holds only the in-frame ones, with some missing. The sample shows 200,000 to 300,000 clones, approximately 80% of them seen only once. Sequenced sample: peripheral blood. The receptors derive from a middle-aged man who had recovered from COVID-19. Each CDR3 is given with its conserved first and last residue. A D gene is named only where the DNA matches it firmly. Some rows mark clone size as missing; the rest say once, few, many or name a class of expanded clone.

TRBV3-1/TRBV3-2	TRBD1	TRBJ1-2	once	TGTGCCAGCAGCCACCGAAGTGGGACAGGGGGTAACTATGGCTACACCTTC	CASSHRSGTGGNYGYTF
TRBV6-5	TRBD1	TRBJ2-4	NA	TGTGCCAGCAGTTCACCGTCGGACAGGGGTAACATTCAGTACTTC	CASSSPSDRGNIQYF
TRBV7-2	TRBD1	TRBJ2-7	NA	TGTGCCAGCAGCTTAGATTGGGACAGCCCCTACGAGCAGTACTTC	CASSLDWDSPYEQYF
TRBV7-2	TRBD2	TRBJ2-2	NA	TGTGCCAGCAGCTTACGACCGAGGACTAGTGGTAGCACCGGGGAGCTGTTTTTT	CASSLRPRTSGSTGELFF
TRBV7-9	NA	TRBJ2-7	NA	TGTGCCAGCAGCTTAGTAAGTGGGGCCGTCTACGAGCAGTACTTC	CASSLVSGAVYEQYF
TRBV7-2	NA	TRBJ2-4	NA	TGTGCCAGCAGCTTAGAATCTCTTCCCATTCAGTACTTC	CASSLESLPIQYF
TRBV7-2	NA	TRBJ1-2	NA	TGTGCCAGCAGCTTAGCTGCCGGGGGTGGCCTCCGCTACACCTTC	CASSLAAGGGLRYTF
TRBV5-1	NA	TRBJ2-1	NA	TGCGCCAGCAGCTTGGACGGCAATGAGCAGTTCTTC	CASSLDGNEQFF
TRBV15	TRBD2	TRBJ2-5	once	TGTGCCACCAGCAGAGATTGGGCCGGGACTAGCAGAGAGACCCAGTACTTC	CATSRDWAGTSRETQYF
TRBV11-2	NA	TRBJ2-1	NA	TGTGCCAGCAGCTTAGATCCTGGCAGGGGGCAGTTCTTC	CASSLDPGRGQFF
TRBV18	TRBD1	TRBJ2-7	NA	TGTGCCAGCTCACCACTATCCGGACAGGTCACCTACGAGCAGTACTTC	CASSPLSGQVTYEQYF
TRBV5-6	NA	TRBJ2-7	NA	TGTGCCAGCAGTCCTAGGGGTGACGGCTACGAGCAGTACTTC	CASSPRGDGYEQYF
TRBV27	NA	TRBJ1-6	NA	TGTGCCAGCACCCGCAGGGTGAGCTCCTATAATTCACCCCTCCACTTT	CASTRRVSSYNSPLHF
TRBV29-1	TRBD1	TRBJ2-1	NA	TGCAGCGTATACGACAGGGCAGCGCAGTTCTTC	CSVYDRAAQFF
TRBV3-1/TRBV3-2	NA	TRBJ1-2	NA	TGTGCCAGCAGCCTACCGGGAGGAAATGGCTACACCTTC	CASSLPGGNGYTF
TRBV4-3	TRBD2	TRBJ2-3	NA	TGCGCCAGCAGCCAAGCTTCCGGGGGGGGAGATACGCAGTATTTT	CASSQASGGGDTQYF
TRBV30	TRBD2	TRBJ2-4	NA	TGTGCCTGGAGTACCGGGAGGAGGGCCAAAAACATTCAGTACTTC	CAWSTGRRAKNIQYF
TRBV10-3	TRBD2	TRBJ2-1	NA	TGTGCCATCAGCCTCGGGACTAGCGGGGGGGCGTGGTACAATGAGCAGTTCTTC	CAISLGTSGGAWYNEQFF
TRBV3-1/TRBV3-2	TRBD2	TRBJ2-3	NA	TGTGCCAGCAGCCAAGCACTAACTAGCGGGGGGTTTGATACGCAGTATTTT	CASSQALTSGGFDTQYF
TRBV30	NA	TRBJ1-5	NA	TGTGCCTGGAGGAAACAGGGTTGGAATCAGCCCCAGCATTTT	CAWRKQGWNQPQHF
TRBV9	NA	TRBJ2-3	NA	TGTGCCAGCAGCTCAGAGGGAGATACGCAGTATTTT	CASSSEGDTQYF
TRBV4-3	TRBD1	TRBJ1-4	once	TGCGCCAGCAGCGCCCGCCGGAGGGGGCTGGAAAAACTGTTTTTT	CASSARRRGLEKLFF
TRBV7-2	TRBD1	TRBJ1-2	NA	TGTGCCAGCAGCTTCTTCGCAGGGGGCTATGGCTACACCTTC	CASSFFAGGYGYTF
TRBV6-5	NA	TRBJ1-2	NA	TGTGCCAGCAGTTACGGCTTTGCTGGTTATGGCTACACCTTC	CASSYGFAGYGYTF
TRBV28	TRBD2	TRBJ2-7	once	TGTGCCAGCACCAGGTTGGGGCTAGCGGGGGGTGCCAACGAGCAGTACTTC	CASTRLGLAGGANEQYF
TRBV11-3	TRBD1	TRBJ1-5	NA	TGTGCCAGCAGCTTAGATCGTTGGACAGGCCGTTTTCAGCCCCAGCATTTT	CASSLDRWTGRFQPQHF
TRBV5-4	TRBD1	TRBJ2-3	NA	TGTGCCAGCAGCCCTGAACAGGGGGCAAAGGCAGATACGCAGTATTTT	CASSPEQGAKADTQYF
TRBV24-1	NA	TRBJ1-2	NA	TGTGCCACCAGTGTAGGCGAGGGCTATGGCTACACCTTC	CATSVGEGYGYTF
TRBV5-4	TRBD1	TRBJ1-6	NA	TGTGCCAGCAGCCCGGGGACAGGGAGAGGGCCACCCCTCCACTTT	CASSPGTGRGPPLHF
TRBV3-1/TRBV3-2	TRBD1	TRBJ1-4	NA	TGTGCCAGCAGCCAACACCGGGACAGGTTCTTTGAGCCCCCAGTTTTGCTGTTTTTT	CASSQHRDRFFEPPVLLFF
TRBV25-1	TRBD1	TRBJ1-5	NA	TGTGCCAGCAGTGAGGGGGGACAGGGGGCGAATCAGCCCCAGCATTTT	CASSEGGQGANQPQHF
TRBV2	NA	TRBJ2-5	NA	TGTGCCAGCAGTGTATCGAGGGAAGAGACCCAGTACTTC	CASSVSREETQYF
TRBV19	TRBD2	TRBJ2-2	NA	TGTGCCAGTAGTCGGGGACTAGCGGGAGAAGAGAACACCGGGGAGCTGTTTTTT	CASSRGLAGEENTGELFF
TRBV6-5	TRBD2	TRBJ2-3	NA	TGTGCCAGCAGCAAAAGCGGGAGGAGCACAGATACGCAGTATTTT	CASSKSGRSTDTQYF
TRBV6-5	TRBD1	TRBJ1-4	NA	TGTGCCAGCAGGAACAGGGGAGCTAATGAAAAACTGTTTTTT	CASRNRGANEKLFF